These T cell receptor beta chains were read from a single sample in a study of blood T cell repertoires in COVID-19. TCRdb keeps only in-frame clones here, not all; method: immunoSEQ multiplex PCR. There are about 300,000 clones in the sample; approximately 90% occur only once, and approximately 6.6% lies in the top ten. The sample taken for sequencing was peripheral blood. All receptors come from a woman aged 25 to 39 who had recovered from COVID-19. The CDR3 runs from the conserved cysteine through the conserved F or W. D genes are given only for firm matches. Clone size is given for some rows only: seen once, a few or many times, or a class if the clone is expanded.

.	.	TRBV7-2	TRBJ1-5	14	TGTGCCAGCAGCTTACACGGGGGGGATCAGCCCCAGCATTTT	CASSLHGGDQPQHF
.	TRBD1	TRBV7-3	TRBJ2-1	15	TGTGCCAGCAGCAGGGACAGGGTCCCCCACAATGAGCAGTTCTTC	CASSRDRVPHNEQFF
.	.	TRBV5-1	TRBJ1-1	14	TGCGCCAGCACCCCGACAGGCTTGAACACTGAAGCTTTCTTT	CASTPTGLNTEAFF
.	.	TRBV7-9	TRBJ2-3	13	TGTGCCGACGGAGGGGCATCCACAGATACGCAGTATTTT	CADGGASTDTQYF
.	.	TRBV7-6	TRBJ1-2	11	TGTGCCAGCAGCTCCGGTTATGGCTACACCTTC	CASSSGYGYTF
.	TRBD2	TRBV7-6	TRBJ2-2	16	TGTGCCAGCAGCTTACATAGCGGGGCGAACACCGGGGAGCTGTTTTTT	CASSLHSGANTGELFF
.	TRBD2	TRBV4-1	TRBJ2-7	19	TGCGCCAGCAGCCATTCGCCTAGACTAGCGGGGGCGCGTTCCTACGAGCAGTACTTC	CASSHSPRLAGARSYEQYF
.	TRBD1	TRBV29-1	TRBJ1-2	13	TGCAGCGGTGGGACAGGGGATCGCTATGGCTACACCTTC	CSGGTGDRYGYTF
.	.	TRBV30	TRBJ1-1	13	TGTGCCTGGAGAGCGACAGGGAACACTGAAGCTTTCTTT	CAWRATGNTEAFF
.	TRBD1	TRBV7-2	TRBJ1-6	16	TGTGCCAGCAGGCCAGGGGGAGCCATCTATAATTCACCCCTCCACTTT	CASRPGGAIYNSPLHF
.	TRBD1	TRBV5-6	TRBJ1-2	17	TGTGCCAGCAGCCCTTGGTTAGAGGGGACAGGGAGGTATGGCTACACCTTC	CASSPWLEGTGRYGYTF
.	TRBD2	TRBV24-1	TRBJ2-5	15	TGTGCCACTATGGGACGGGGGGGACACCAAGAGACCCAGTACTTC	CATMGRGGHQETQYF
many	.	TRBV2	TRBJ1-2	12	TGTGCCAGCAGTGAGCGTCTGTATGGCTACACCTTC	CASSERLYGYTF
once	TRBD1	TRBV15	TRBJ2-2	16	TGTGCCACCAGCAGAGGGGGACAGGCAAAGCACGGGGAGCTGTTTTTT	CATSRGGQAKHGELFF
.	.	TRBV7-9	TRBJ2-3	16	TGTGCCAGCAGCTTATCCGGCCCTAGTTGGTCAGATACGCAGTATTTT	CASSLSGPSWSDTQYF
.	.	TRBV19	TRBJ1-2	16	TGTGCCAGTAGTAGGCCCGGACAGCTCCTGAACTATGGCTACACCTTC	CASSRPGQLLNYGYTF
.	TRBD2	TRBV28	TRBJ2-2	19	TGTGCCAGCAGCCCTCCCGGGACTAGCGGGGGGACGAAGCCCGGGGAGCTGTTTTTT	CASSPPGTSGGTKPGELFF
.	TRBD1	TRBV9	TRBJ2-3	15	TGTGCCAGCAGCAACCGGGACAGGCGCACAGATACGCAGTATTTT	CASSNRDRRTDTQYF
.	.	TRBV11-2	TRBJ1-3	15	TGTGCCAGCAGCTCCAAGCCGGCGGGAGGAAACACCATATATTTT	CASSSKPAGGNTIYF
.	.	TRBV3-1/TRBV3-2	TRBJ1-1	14	TGTGCCAGCAGCCTACACGACATGAACACTGAAGCTTTCTTT	CASSLHDMNTEAFF
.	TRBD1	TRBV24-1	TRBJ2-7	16	TGTGCCACCAGTTCGTCCGGGACAGGGGTGAGCAACGAGCAGTACTTC	CATSSSGTGVSNEQYF
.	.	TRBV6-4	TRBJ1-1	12	TGTGCCAGCAGTGACCGGCAGGGTGAAGCTTTCTTT	CASSDRQGEAFF
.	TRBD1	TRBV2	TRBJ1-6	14	TGTGCCAGCAGTCCCGGGACAGGAGGTTCACCCCTCCACTTT	CASSPGTGGSPLHF
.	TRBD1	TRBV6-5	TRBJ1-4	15	TGTGCCAGCAGCTCCCCAGGGGGCCGGGATGAAAAACTGTTTTTT	CASSSPGGRDEKLFF
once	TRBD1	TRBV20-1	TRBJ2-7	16	TGCAGTGCTAGTAAGGGACAGGGGCGCTCCTCCTACGAGCAGTACTTC	CSASKGQGRSSYEQYF
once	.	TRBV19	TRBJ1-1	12	TGTGCCAGTAGTGAACAGAACACTGAAGCTTTCTTT	CASSEQNTEAFF
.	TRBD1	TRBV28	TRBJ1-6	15	TGTGCCAGCAGTCCAACCGGGACAGGGAATTCACCCCTCCACTTT	CASSPTGTGNSPLHF
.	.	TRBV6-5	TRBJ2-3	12	TGTGCCAGCAGATGGGGGGCAGATACGCAGTATTTT	CASRWGADTQYF
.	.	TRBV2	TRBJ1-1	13	TGTGCCACGTTGGGATTAGGGGTTACTGAAGCTTTCTTT	CATLGLGVTEAFF
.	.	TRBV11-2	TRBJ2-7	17	TGTGCCAGCAGCTTAATGCGGGGCGGACGGGGCAATTACGAGCAGTACTTC	CASSLMRGGRGNYEQYF
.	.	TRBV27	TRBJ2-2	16	TGTGCCAGCAGAAGGGCGGGGCACCCGAACAGCGGGGAGCTGTTTTTT	CASRRAGHPNSGELFF
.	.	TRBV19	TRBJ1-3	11	TGTGCCAGTATGCGCGTAAACACCATATATTTT	CASMRVNTIYF
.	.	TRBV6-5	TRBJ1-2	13	TGTGCCAGCAGGGCTACAGGGAGCTATGGCTACACCTTC	CASRATGSYGYTF
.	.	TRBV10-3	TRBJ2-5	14	TGTGCCATCAGTGAGTCGACTACAGTAGAGACCCAGTACTTC	CAISESTTVETQYF